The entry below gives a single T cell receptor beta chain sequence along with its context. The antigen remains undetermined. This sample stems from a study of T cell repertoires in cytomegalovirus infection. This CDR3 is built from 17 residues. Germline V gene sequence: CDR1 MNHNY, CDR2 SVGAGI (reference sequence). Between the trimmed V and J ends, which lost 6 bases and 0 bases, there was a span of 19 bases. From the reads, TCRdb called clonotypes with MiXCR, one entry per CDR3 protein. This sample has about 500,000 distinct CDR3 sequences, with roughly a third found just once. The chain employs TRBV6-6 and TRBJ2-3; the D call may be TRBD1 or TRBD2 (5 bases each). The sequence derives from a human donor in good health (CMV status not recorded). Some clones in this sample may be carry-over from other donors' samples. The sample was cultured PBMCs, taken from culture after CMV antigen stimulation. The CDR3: CASRRTGAVGSTDTQYF. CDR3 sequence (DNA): TGTGCCAGCAGAAGGACCGGGGCGGTAGGGAGCACAGATACGCAGTATTTT.